Presented here are 22 T cell receptor beta chains from one specimen sequenced in a study of blood T cell repertoires in COVID-19. Repertoires were generated with immunoSEQ multiplex PCR, while TCRdb's copy carries only in-frame clones and drops some. This table has 220,000 or so clones, 84% appearing once. Sequenced: peripheral blood. Receptors originate from a young man with active or convalescent COVID-19.

This chain links TRBV19 with TRBJ1-1; no reliable D call. This CDR3 comprises 13 residues. Trimming removed 3 bases at V and 2 bases at J, with 7 bases between. CDR1 LNHDA and CDR2 SQIVND come from the germline V gene (reference sequence). The CDR3 DNA sequence: TGTGCCAGTAGTATTCAAAAAAACACTGAAGCTTTCTTT. Amino acids: CASSIQKNTEAFF.

The DNA of the CDR3 is TGCGCCAGCAGTCAATCGGTTAATCTCGGGACAGGGAACTCACCCCTCCACTTT. The encoded protein is CASSQSVNLGTGNSPLHF. This chain connects TRBV23-1 to TRBJ1-6; 9 bases match TRBD1. TRBV23-1 is an open reading frame, and its role is uncertain. The junction had 13 bases not matched to a gene; V was cut back by 0 bases and J by 10 bases. This CDR3 is 18 amino acids long.

The chain uses TRBV11-3 and TRBJ1-1; 11 bases line up with TRBD1. The CDR3 spans 17 residues. Germline V CDR1 and CDR2: SGHNT, YENEEA. V dropped 1 base and J dropped 1; count of bases not matched to a gene: 5. CDR3 region: CASSLADRGPANTEAFF. The CDR3 DNA is TGTGCCAGCAGCTTAGCGGACAGGGGGCCTGCGAACACTGAAGCTTTCTTT.

This rearrangement joins TRBV18 to TRBJ2-4; TRBD1 matches at 11 bases. V lost 1 base and J lost 1; bases outside the gene matches: 9. The CDR3 runs to 19 residues. Germline-derived CDR1 and CDR2 are KGHSH and LQKENI. CDR3 region: CASSPLGQGAGGAKNIQYF. The CDR3 DNA reads as TGTGCCAGCTCACCACTTGGACAGGGGGCCGGAGGGGCCAAAAACATTCAGTACTTC.

This clone appeared many times. This chain uses TRBV28 with TRBJ2-1; TRBD2 matches 10 bases. With 5 bases clipped from V and 15 bases from J, the junction kept 7 bases outside the gene matches. The CDR3 is 12 residues long. Germline values: CDR1 MDHEN, CDR2 SYDVKM. The CDR3 region is CASSLGLAVVFF. CDR3 DNA: TGTGCCAGCAGTCTTGGACTAGCGGTCGTGTTCTTC.

V usage is TRBV14 and J usage is TRBJ2-7; the D gene is possibly TRBD1 (5 bases). V was clipped by 1 base and J by 5 bases, with 9 bases between them. In germline, CDR1 is SGHDN, CDR2 FVKESK. The CDR3 covers 13 residues. The CDR3 sequence: CASSQVGPNEQYF. CDR3 in DNA: TGTGCCAGCAGCCAAGTGGGGCCCAACGAGCAGTACTTC.

J is TRBJ2-3 and V is TRBV10-1; TRBD2 agrees at 10 bases. The CDR3 is 20 residues long. The J segment lost 1 base and the V segment lost 0 bases, leaving 13 bases of the junction unmatched. The germline gives CDR1 WNHNN, CDR2 SYGVQD (reference sequence). In DNA, the CDR3 is TGCGCCAGCAGTGAGTCTAGGACTAGCGGCCTATCCGAAGGCACAGATACGCAGTATTTT. It encodes CASSESRTSGLSEGTDTQYF.

This clone was recorded once. V gene TRBV28 combines with J gene TRBJ2-7; 9 nucleotides line up with TRBD1. Germline assignment: CDR1 MDHEN and CDR2 SYDVKM. Trimming cost V 7 bases and J 4 bases; bases outside gene matches: 5. The CDR3 length is 13 residues. CDR3: CASKTQGAYEQYF. The CDR3 DNA sequence: TGTGCCAGCAAAACACAGGGGGCGTACGAGCAGTACTTC.

This chain uses TRBV9 with TRBJ2-2, with unresolved D. V was pared by 10 bases and J by 5 bases, with 15 bases between. The CDR3 extends over 13 amino acids. Germline CDR1 is SGDLS and CDR2 is YYNGEE. The CDR3 here is CACCVDGTGELFF. The CDR3 DNA reads as TGTGCCTGCTGCGTAGACGGGACCGGGGAGCTGTTTTTT.

The chain joins TRBV5-6 to TRBJ2-3, with D unclear. The V end was cut by 4 bases, the J end by 0 bases, with 9 bases between. Germline assignment: CDR1 SGHDT and CDR2 YYEEEE. This CDR3 has 14 residues. DNA of the CDR3: TGTGCCAGCAGCACCGGGTATAGCACAGATACGCAGTATTTT. Translated: CASSTGYSTDTQYF. Variable domain in full (rest from reference TRBV5-6 and TRBJ2-3): DAGVTQSPTHLIKTRGQQVTLRCSPKSGHDTVSWYQQALGQGPQFIFQYYEEEERQRGNFPDRFSGHQFPNYSSELNVNALLLGDSALYLCASSTGYSTDTQYFGPGTRLTVL.

V and J are TRBV5-1 and TRBJ1-1; 7 bases agree with TRBD1. The CDR3 runs 14 residues. The junction had 7 bases not matched to a gene; V was cut back by 7 bases and J by 1 base. CDR1 SGHRS and CDR2 YFSETQ come from the germline V gene. The CDR3 DNA reads as TGCGCCAGCCGCCCAGGACAGGAGAACACTGAAGCTTTCTTT. Its translation is CASRPGQENTEAFF.

In this sample, this clone turned up once. This rearrangement joins TRBV4-2 to TRBJ2-6, with 8 bases that match TRBD2. Unmatched junction bases numbered 17, after V lost 4 bases and J lost 0 bases. The CDR3 consists of 21 residues. Germline loops: CDR1 LGHNA, CDR2 YNFKEQ. DNA of the CDR3: TGTGCCAGCAGCCTGCCCAACGGGGGGGCGCCCGGGGTCTCTGGGGCCAACGTCCTGACTTTC. This encodes CASSLPNGGAPGVSGANVLTF.

This rearrangement joins TRBV15 to TRBJ1-1; D perhaps matches TRBD1 (6 bases). Germline CDR1 LNHNV, CDR2 YYDKDF (reference sequence). Trimming took off 0 bases at V and 2 bases at J, with 13 bases between the two ends. The CDR3 length is 16 residues. CDR3 nucleotides: TGTGCCACCAGCAGAGACCCCGGGACATTTAACACTGAAGCTTTCTTT. As protein: CATSRDPGTFNTEAFF. The full variable domain, in which reference TRBV15 and TRBJ1-1 provide the parts outside the CDR3, is DAMVIQNPRYQVTQFGKPVTLSCSQTLNHNVMYWYQQKSSQAPKLLFHYYDKDFNNEADTPDNFQSRRPNTSFCFLDIRSPGLGDTAMYLCATSRDPGTFNTEAFFGQGTRLTVV.

This clone was detected a few times. The chain combines TRBV7-9 with TRBJ1-5; D is undetermined. V gave up 2 bases and J gave up 7 bases, with 9 bases separating them. CDR3 length: 13 amino acids. Germline V lookup: CDR1 SEHNR, CDR2 FQNEAQ (reference sequence). CDR3 DNA: TGTGCCAGCAGCTTAAGGCCGGAGCAGCCCCAGCATTTT. It codes for CASSLRPEQPQHF.

The chain is built from TRBV28 and TRBJ1-2, with D possibly being TRBD1 (6 bases). V lost 5 bases and J lost 5, with 12 bases in between. The germline CDR1 and CDR2 sequences are MDHEN and SYDVKM. This CDR3 has 13 amino acids. The CDR3 sequence is CASSPQGRYGYTF. In DNA form, the CDR3 reads TGTGCCAGCAGTCCACAGGGTCGATATGGCTACACCTTC.

The chain is built from TRBV19 and TRBJ1-2; no definite D call. V gave up 7 bases and J gave up 4 bases, with 28 bases separating them. CDR3 length: 18 amino acids. Germline CDR1 LNHDA, CDR2 SQIVND (reference sequence). CDR3 protein: CASIPMADSHLRRYGYTF. CDR3 in DNA: TGTGCCAGTATCCCTATGGCAGACTCCCACCTTCGCCGCTATGGCTACACCTTC.

The chain is built from TRBV24-1 and TRBJ1-2; 8 bases align to TRBD1. CDR1 and CDR2 from the germline V gene are KGHDR and SFDVKD. The CDR3 loop spans 12 amino acids. Trimming removed 9 bases from V and 6 bases from J; junction bases left unmatched: 5. CDR3 DNA: TGTGCCACCGAGGGACAGGTGGATGGCTACACCTTC. Translating gives CATEGQVDGYTF.

J is TRBJ1-1 and V is TRBV7-2, with D hard to call. CDR1 is SGHTA and CDR2 is FQGNSA in the germline V gene. V was cut by 3 bases and J by 1 base, with 6 bases left in between. CDR3 length equals 13 residues. The CDR3 loop is CASSLSRNTEAFF. CDR3 nucleotides: TGTGCCAGCAGCTTGTCCCGGAACACTGAAGCTTTCTTT.

The chain uses TRBV27 and TRBJ2-1, with D perhaps matching TRBD1 (5 bases). The CDR3 has 14 amino acids. The V end was cut by 5 bases, the J end by 4 bases, with 12 bases between. CDR1 is MNHEY, CDR2 SMNVEV, per germline (reference sequence). CDR3: CASSPRAWYNEQFF. Written as DNA, the CDR3 is TGTGCCAGCAGTCCCAGGGCCTGGTACAATGAGCAGTTCTTC.

The V gene is TRBV7-2, the J gene TRBJ2-2; 13 nucleotides line up with TRBD2. The CDR3 is made up of 18 amino acids. Germline CDR1 and CDR2: SGHTA and FQGNSA. Trimming took 5 bases from V and 7 from J; bases not matched to a gene: 13. Here the CDR3 DNA reads TGTGCCAGCAGCGCCCGACTAGCGGGAGGAGATAGGGGCGGGGAGCTGTTTTTT. Its protein product is CASSARLAGGDRGGELFF.

The CDR3 region is CASSPGTGNYGYTF. DNA of the CDR3: TGTGCCAGCAGCCCCGGGACAGGGAACTATGGCTACACCTTC. The chain carries TRBV6-4 and TRBJ1-2, with 9 bases matching TRBD1. CDR1 is MRHNA and CDR2 is SNTAGT in the germline V gene. Losses at the gene ends were 6 bases for V and 2 bases for J; bases not matched to a gene: 4. The CDR3 is 14 residues long.

This clone has a single count. CDR3 sequence: CASSLSSGRLDTQYF. The CDR3 bases are TGTGCCAGCAGCTTATCGAGCGGGAGGTTGGATACGCAGTATTTT. The chain combines TRBV7-6 with TRBJ2-3, with 9 bases aligning to TRBD2. Per germline, CDR1 SGHVS and CDR2 FNYEAQ. With V trimmed by 2 bases and J by 6 bases, 6 bases remained unmatched. The CDR3 is made up of 15 amino acids.